This entry is about one TCR beta chain. The data were taken from a study of T-cell reconstitution after alpha-beta-depleted transplantation in children. A TCRbeta library incorporating unique molecular identifiers was prepared. TCRdb reprocessed the PCR reads with MiXCR, giving one entry per CDR3 protein. The data show nearly 550,000 distinct CDR3 sequences, about 16% seen once. This CDR3 has 13 residues. CDR1 is SGHTA and CDR2 is FQGNSA in the germline V gene. V lost 10 bases and J 3 bases, leaving 14 bases between the germline ends. This clonotype originated in a human donor who donated a stem cell graft to a child with acute lymphoblastic leukemia. The chain carries TRBV7-2 and TRBJ2-3, with D perhaps TRBD1 or TRBD2 (6 bases each). Sample: PBMCs from the stem cell graft donor, taken from the stem cell graft. CDR3 bases: TGTGCCACCCAGGGGAGGAGGACAGATACGCAGTATTTT. Residues: CATQGRRTDTQYF.